The source of this TCR beta chain is a study of blood T cells in healthy people across ages. About this clonotype itself: The antigen is unknown.

Germline assignment: CDR1 SGDLS and CDR2 YYNGEE. The CDR3 totals 16 residues. The ends lost 4 bases at V and 4 bases at J; junction bases unmatched: 9. It was with a sample-barcoded 5' primer and a J-beta primer mix that a second PCR of roughly 7 to 12 cycles was run. Each cDNA molecule carried a tag from a template-switch adaptor that contained 12 random nucleotides. A single record per CDR3 protein comes from TCRdb applying MiXCR to the 5' RACE reads. The sample contains about 830,000 distinct CDR3 sequences, less than 80% of which appear only once. Study conclusions and caveats: Roughly linear declines in TCR beta diversity per million T cells occurred with age.

The sequence was collected from a man between 25 and 39 years old in good health. The sample consisted of blood. This chain connects TRBV9 to TRBJ1-2, with 11 bases that match TRBD1. This CDR3 reads CASSSRVGQGGYGYTF. DNA of the CDR3: TGTGCCAGCAGCTCCCGGGTGGGACAGGGGGGCTATGGCTACACCTTC.